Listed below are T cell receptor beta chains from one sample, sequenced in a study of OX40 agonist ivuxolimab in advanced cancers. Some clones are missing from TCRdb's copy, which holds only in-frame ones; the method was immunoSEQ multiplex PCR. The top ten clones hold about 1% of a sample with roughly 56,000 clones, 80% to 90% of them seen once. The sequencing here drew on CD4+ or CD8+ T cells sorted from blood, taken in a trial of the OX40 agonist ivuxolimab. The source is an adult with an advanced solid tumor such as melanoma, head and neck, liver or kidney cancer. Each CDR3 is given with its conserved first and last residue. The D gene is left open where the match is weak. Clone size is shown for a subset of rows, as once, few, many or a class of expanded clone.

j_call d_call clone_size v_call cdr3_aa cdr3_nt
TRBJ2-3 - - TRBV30 CAWTPSTDTQYF TGTGCCTGGACTCCTAGCACAGATACGCAGTATTTT
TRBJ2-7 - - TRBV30 CAWSVQRLYEQYF TGTGCCTGGAGTGTACAGAGGTTATACGAGCAGTACTTC
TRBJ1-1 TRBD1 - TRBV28 CASRSGQGSTEAFF TGTGCCAGCAGATCGGGACAGGGTAGCACTGAAGCTTTCTTT
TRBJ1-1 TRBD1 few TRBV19 CASSVLSNRGPVAEAFF TGTGCCAGTAGTGTTCTAAGTAACAGGGGGCCGGTGGCTGAAGCTTTCTTT
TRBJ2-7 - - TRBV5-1 CASGLMGGNSYEQYF TGCGCCAGCGGACTGATGGGCGGGAACTCCTACGAGCAGTACTTC
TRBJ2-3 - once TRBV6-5 CASSYSNGPSADTQYF TGTGCCAGCAGTTACTCGAACGGGCCCTCGGCAGATACGCAGTATTTT
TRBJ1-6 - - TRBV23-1 CASSQSTHRMKYSPLHF TGCGCCAGCAGTCAATCGACTCACAGGATGAAATATTCACCCCTCCACTTT
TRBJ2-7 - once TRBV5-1 CASSFPNSYEQYF TGCGCCAGCAGCTTTCCAAACTCCTACGAGCAGTACTTC
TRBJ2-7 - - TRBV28 CASGILAYEQYF TGTGCCAGCGGGATTCTTGCCTACGAGCAGTACTTC
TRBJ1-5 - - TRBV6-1 CASSEAAPNQPQHF TGTGCCAGCAGTGAAGCAGCTCCCAATCAGCCCCAGCATTTT
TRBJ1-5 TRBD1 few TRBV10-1 CASISPGGGNSNQPQHF TGCGCCAGCATATCACCTGGAGGGGGCAATAGCAATCAGCCCCAGCATTTT
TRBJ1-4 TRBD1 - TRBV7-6 CASSKTGGSLLFF TGTGCCAGCAGCAAGACAGGGGGCTCGTTGCTGTTTTTT
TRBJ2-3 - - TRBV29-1 CSAQGDTQYF TGCAGCGCCCAGGGAGATACGCAGTATTTT
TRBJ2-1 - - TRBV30 CAWTLAELNEQFF TGTGCCTGGACACTAGCCGAACTCAATGAGCAGTTCTTC
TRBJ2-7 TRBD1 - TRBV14 CASSYYRGVSSYEQYF TGTGCCAGCAGCTACTACAGGGGCGTGAGCTCCTACGAGCAGTACTTC
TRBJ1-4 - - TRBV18 CASSPQGATNEKLFF TGTGCCAGCTCACCACAGGGAGCAACTAATGAAAAACTGTTTTTT
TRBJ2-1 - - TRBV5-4 CASRKDEYNEQFF TGTGCCAGCAGAAAGGACGAGTACAATGAGCAGTTCTTC
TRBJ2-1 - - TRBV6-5 CASSYTLSSYNEQFF TGTGCCAGCAGTTACACCCTAAGCTCCTACAATGAGCAGTTCTTC
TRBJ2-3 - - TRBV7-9 CASSLRWGTDTQYF TGTGCCAGCAGCTTAAGGTGGGGAACAGATACGCAGTATTTT
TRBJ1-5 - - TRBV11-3 CASSFWGGRNQPQHF TGTGCCAGCAGCTTTTGGGGTGGTCGGAATCAGCCCCAGCATTTT
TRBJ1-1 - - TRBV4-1 CASSPPRGPEAFF TGCGCCAGCAGCCCCCCTAGGGGTCCTGAAGCTTTCTTT
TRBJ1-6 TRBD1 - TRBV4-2 CASSQESTGAESPLHF TGTGCCAGCAGCCAGGAGTCTACAGGGGCAGAATCACCCCTCCACTTT
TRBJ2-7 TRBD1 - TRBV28 CASRSGRGPYEQYF TGTGCCAGCAGGAGCGGCAGGGGGCCCTACGAGCAGTACTTC
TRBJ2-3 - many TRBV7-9 CASSLAAPTETQYF TGTGCCAGCAGCTTAGCGGCCCCGACAGAAACGCAGTATTTT
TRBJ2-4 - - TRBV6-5 CASSYSPAFKNIQYF TGTGCCAGCAGTTACTCTCCAGCGTTTAAAAACATTCAGTACTTC
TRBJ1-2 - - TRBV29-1 CSVLQGRYTYGYTF TGCAGCGTTCTCCAGGGTCGTTACACGTATGGCTACACCTTC
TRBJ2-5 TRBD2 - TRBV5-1 CASSSGLAGENWETQYF TGCGCCAGCAGCTCGGGACTAGCGGGAGAGAATTGGGAGACCCAGTACTTC
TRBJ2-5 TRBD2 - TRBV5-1 CASSLVGGIETQYF TGCGCCAGCAGCTTGGTCGGGGGGATAGAGACCCAGTACTTC
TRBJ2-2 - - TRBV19 CASKVGAASTGELFF TGTGCCAGTAAAGTGGGAGCCGCTAGCACCGGGGAGCTGTTTTTT
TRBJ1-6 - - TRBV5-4 CASSLGGERASPLHF TGTGCCAGCAGCTTGGGGGGGGAGAGGGCTTCACCCCTCCACTTT
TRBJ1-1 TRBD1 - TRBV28 CASRRPGTGNTEAFF TGTGCCAGCAGACGTCCCGGGACAGGGAACACTGAAGCTTTCTTT
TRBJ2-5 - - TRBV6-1 CASTPSQGGETQYF TGTGCCAGCACCCCCTCACAGGGAGGAGAGACCCAGTACTTC
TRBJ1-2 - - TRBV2 CASSESTNYGYTF TGTGCCAGCAGTGAGTCAACTAACTATGGCTACACCTTC
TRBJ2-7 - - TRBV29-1 CSVGDGSYEQYF TGCAGCGTTGGGGACGGCTCCTACGAGCAGTACTTC
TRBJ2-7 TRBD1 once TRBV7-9 CASSLGNPGQDEQYF TGTGCCAGCAGCTTAGGTAACCCGGGACAGGACGAGCAGTACTTC
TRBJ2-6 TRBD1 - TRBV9 CASSLRDRGSGANVLTF TGTGCCAGCAGCCTCCGGGACAGGGGTTCTGGGGCCAACGTCCTGACTTTC
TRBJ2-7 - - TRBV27 CASSLQGGSYEQYF TGTGCCAGCAGTTTACAGGGGGGGTCCTACGAGCAGTACTTC
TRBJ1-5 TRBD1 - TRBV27 CASSPPGQGTGGNQPQHF TGTGCCAGCAGCCCGCCGGGACAGGGAACCGGGGGCAATCAGCCCCAGCATTTT
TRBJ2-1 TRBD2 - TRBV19 CASSPQRGGYNEQFF TGTGCCAGTAGTCCACAGCGGGGGGGGTACAATGAGCAGTTCTTC
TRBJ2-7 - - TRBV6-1 CASSESFYEQYF TGTGCCAGCAGTGAAAGTTTCTACGAGCAGTACTTC
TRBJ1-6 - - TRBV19 CASREGGNSPLHF TGTGCCAGTAGGGAAGGGGGGAATTCACCCCTCCACTTT
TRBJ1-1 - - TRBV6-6 CASSYRLNTEAFF TGTGCCAGCAGTTACCGACTGAACACTGAAGCTTTCTTT
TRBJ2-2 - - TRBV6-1 CASSVTGLTGELFF TGTGCCAGCAGTGTAACAGGACTCACCGGGGAGCTGTTTTTT
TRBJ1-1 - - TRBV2 CASSEGPPPAFF TGTGCCAGCAGTGAAGGGCCCCCGCCAGCTTTCTTT
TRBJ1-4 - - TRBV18 CASSPSTNEKLFF TGTGCCAGCTCACCATCAACGAATGAAAAACTGTTTTTT
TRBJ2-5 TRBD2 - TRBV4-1 CASSQFAPGLASPRGETQYF TGCGCCAGCAGCCAATTCGCGCCGGGACTAGCGTCCCCTCGGGGGGAGACCCAGTACTTC
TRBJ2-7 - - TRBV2 CASSERGGPTYEQYF TGTGCCAGCAGTGAACGTGGCGGGCCAACCTACGAGCAGTACTTC
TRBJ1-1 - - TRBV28 CASSLSRGRRAEAFF TGTGCCAGCAGTTTAAGCCGGGGAAGGCGCGCTGAAGCTTTCTTT
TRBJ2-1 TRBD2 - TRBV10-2 CASSGLAGVYNEQFF TGCGCCAGCAGCGGACTAGCGGGAGTCTACAATGAGCAGTTCTTC
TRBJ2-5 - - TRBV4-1 CASGRGSGETQYF TGCGCCAGTGGGCGGGGTTCAGGGGAGACCCAGTACTTC
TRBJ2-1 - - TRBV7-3 CASSFSRADEQFF TGTGCCAGCAGCTTCAGTAGAGCGGATGAGCAGTTCTTC